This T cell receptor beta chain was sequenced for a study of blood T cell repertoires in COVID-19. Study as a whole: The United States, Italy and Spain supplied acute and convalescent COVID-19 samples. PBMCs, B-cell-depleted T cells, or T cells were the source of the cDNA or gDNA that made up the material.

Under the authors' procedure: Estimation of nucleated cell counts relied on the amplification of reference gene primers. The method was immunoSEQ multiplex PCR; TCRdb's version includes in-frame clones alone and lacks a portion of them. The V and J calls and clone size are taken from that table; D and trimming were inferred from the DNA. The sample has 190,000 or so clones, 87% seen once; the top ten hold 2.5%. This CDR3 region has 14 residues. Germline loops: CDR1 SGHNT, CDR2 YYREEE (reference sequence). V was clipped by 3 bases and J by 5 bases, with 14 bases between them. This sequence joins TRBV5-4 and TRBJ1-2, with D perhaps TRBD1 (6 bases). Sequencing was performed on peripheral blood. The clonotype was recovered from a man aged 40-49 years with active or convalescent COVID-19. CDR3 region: CASSSPTGSYGYTF. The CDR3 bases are TGTGCCAGCAGCTCTCCGACAGGCTCTTATGGCTACACCTTC.